This paragraph covers one T cell receptor beta chain sequence. The CDR3 totals 13 residues. Germline V lookup: CDR1 MNHEY, CDR2 SMNVEV (reference sequence). V was cut by 4 bases and J by 7 bases, with 14 bases left in between. This entry belongs to a study of T cells in Graves' hyperthyroidism and ophthalmopathy. Turning to the study itself: Peripheral blood collection took place at initial diagnosis, before any treatment.

It was RNA transcripts that yielded the amplified TCR beta CDR3 regions. The HTBI primer set served for first-round RT-PCR of the TCR CDR3. TCRdb called the multiplex PCR reads again in MiXCR, with one record for every CDR3 protein. There are a few hundred thousand distinct CDR3 sequences in the sample; around 20% occur only once, and less than 30% lies in the top ten. The sample was blood. The TCR was taken from a man aged 18 to 30 with Graves' hyperthyroidism. V and J are TRBV27 and TRBJ2-7; tentative D call: TRBD2 (6 bases). The CDR3 nucleotides read TGTGCCAGCAGTTCGCCTTGGCGGGGTGAGCAGTACTTC. This sequence encodes CASSSPWRGEQYF.